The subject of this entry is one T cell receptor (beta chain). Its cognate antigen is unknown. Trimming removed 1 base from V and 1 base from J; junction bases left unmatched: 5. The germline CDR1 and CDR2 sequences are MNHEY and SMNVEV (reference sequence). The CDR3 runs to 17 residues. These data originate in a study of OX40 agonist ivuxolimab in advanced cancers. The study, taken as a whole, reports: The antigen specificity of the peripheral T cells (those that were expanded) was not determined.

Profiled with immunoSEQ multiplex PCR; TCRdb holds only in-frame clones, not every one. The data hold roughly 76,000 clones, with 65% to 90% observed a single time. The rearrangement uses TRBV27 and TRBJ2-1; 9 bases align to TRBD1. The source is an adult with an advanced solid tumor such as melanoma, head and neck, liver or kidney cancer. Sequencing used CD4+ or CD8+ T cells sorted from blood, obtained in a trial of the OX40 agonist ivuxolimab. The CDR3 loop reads CASSLYGDRASYNEQFF. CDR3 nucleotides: TGTGCCAGCAGTTTATATGGGGACAGGGCTTCCTACAATGAGCAGTTCTTC.